A single sample is the source of the 21 T cell receptor beta chains below, sequenced in a study of T cells in Graves' hyperthyroidism and ophthalmopathy. The source material, RNA transcripts, was used to amplify TCR beta CDR3 regions. Researchers ran a first-round RT-PCR on the TCR CDR3 using the HTBI primer set. MiXCR, applied by TCRdb to the multiplex PCR reads, yields one record per CDR3 protein. The sample has around 610,000 distinct CDR3 sequences; 14% to 15% are singletons. The sequencing sample was made of blood. The receptors were sampled from a woman aged 40 to 50 with Graves' ophthalmopathy.

This rearrangement joins TRBV12-3 or TRBV12-4 to TRBJ1-1; D may be TRBD1 (5 bases). This CDR3 has 18 amino acids. V lost 6 bases and J lost 0, with 23 bases in between. The CDR3 loop is CASSPFSGVSRMNTEAFF. The CDR3 coding sequence is TGTGCCAGCAGCCCCTTTTCGGGGGTATCCCGCATGAACACTGAAGCTTTCTTT.

This clonotype was seen ten or more times. Given a much more abundant clone one base away, this may be a read error. Here the CDR3 omits its conserved ending phenylalanine or tryptophan, so a read error is the likely source. This chain uses TRBV6-1 with TRBJ1-5; no clear D gene. This CDR3 comprises 15 residues. In germline, CDR1 is MNHNS, CDR2 SASEGT. The V gene lost 5 bases and the J gene lost 1 base, with 12 bases spanning the gap. The CDR3 nucleotides read TGTGCCAGCAGTACCAGGACTGTAAGCAATCAGCCCCAGCATCTT. It is translated as CASSTRTVSNQPQHL.

This clonotype was seen repeatedly, ten times or more. The rearrangement uses TRBV12-3 or TRBV12-4 and TRBJ2-7; the D gene is possibly TRBD1 (6 bases). The CDR3 loop spans 14 amino acids. V shed 6 bases and J shed 3 bases, with 15 bases lying between them. The CDR3 loop reads CASSSSDRFYEQYF. The CDR3 DNA sequence: TGTGCCAGCAGCTCGTCCGACAGGTTCTACGAGCAGTACTTC.

Only a few counts were recorded for this clonotype. This chain uses TRBV19 with TRBJ2-4; 7 bases are shared with TRBD1. The length of the CDR3 is 14 residues. V was clipped by 4 bases and J by 5 bases; unmatched bases: 5. Germline V gene sequence: CDR1 LNHDA, CDR2 SQIVND (reference sequence). The CDR3 DNA is TGTGCCAGTAGTACGAGACAGGGAGAAAACATTCAGTACTTC. Residues: CASSTRQGENIQYF.

This clonotype was detected ten times or more. V and J are TRBV20-1 and TRBJ1-2; a weak D match, TRBD1 (5 bases). The germline V gene has CDR1 DFQATT and CDR2 SNEGSKA (reference sequence). The CDR3 runs 12 residues. The V end lost 4 bases, the J end lost 14 bases, and 20 bases lay between the germline ends. Here the CDR3 DNA reads TGCAGTGCTAACTGGGGCGGAGACTATGGAACCTTC. It codes for CSANWGGDYGTF.

This clonotype was recorded many times. The rearrangement joins TRBV5-1 to TRBJ2-6; D is ambiguous. From germline, CDR1 is SGHRS and CDR2 YFSETQ. This CDR3 comprises 14 residues. Deletions cut 0 bases from V and 0 bases from J, with 1 base between. The CDR3 sequence is CASSLDSGANVLTF. DNA for the CDR3: TGCGCCAGCAGCTTGGACTCTGGGGCCAACGTCCTGACTTTC.

The gene calls are TRBV11-2 and TRBJ2-2, with TRBD2 matching over 8 bases. With V trimmed by 4 bases and J by 4 bases, 8 bases remained unmatched. The CDR3 length is 16 residues. Germline CDR1 SGHAT, CDR2 FQNNGV. The CDR3 DNA sequence: TGTGCCAGCAGCTCAACCGGGACTAGAGGCACCGGGGAGCTGTTTTTT. Protein product: CASSSTGTRGTGELFF.

This clonotype was detected only once. The rearrangement uses TRBV6-2 or TRBV6-3 and TRBJ1-5; D possibly corresponds to TRBD1 (5 bases). The CDR3 totals 12 residues. The germline gives CDR1 MNHEY, CDR2 SVGEGT. Trimming took off 6 bases at V and 5 bases at J, with 8 bases between the two ends. The CDR3: CASRDIDQPQHF. As DNA, the CDR3 is TGTGCCAGCAGGGACATAGATCAGCCCCAGCATTTT.

Ten or more counts support this clonotype. The J gene is TRBJ2-7, the V gene TRBV12-3 or TRBV12-4; a weak D match, TRBD2 (6 bases). V lost 1 base, J lost 3 bases, and 10 bases lay in between. CDR3 length equals 14 residues. The DNA for the CDR3 is TGTGCCAGCAGTTTAGGCGGGGTCGACTACGAGCAGTACTTC. Translation gives CASSLGGVDYEQYF.

This clonotype was seen at least ten times. The V call is TRBV3-1, the J call TRBJ1-5, with TRBD1 matching 10 bases. J lost 10 bases, V lost 1 base, and 7 bases had no gene match. The germline V gene encodes CDR1 LGHDT and CDR2 YNNKEL (reference sequence). The CDR3 is 15 residues long. The CDR3, as DNA: TGTGCCAGCAGCCAAGGAAGGACAGGGGGAGTCCCCCAGCATTTT. It is translated as CASSQGRTGGVPQHF.

This clonotype was counted many times. With a much larger clone just one base away, this may be a read error. This chain's CDR3 is CASSSLGTAIMNTEAFF. As DNA, the CDR3 is TGTGCCAGCAGTTCCCTAGGGACCGCGATTATGAACACTGAAGCTTTCTTT. V gene TRBV6-5 combines with J gene TRBJ1-1; maybe TRBD1 (5 bases). The ends were cut back, 4 bases at V and 0 bases at J, with 18 bases in the middle. CDR3 length: 17 residues. The germline V gene has CDR1 MNHEY and CDR2 SVGAGI.

This clonotype has ten or more counts. The J gene is TRBJ1-2, the V gene TRBV24-1; 7 bases map to TRBD1. The CDR3 contains 15 residues. Per germline, CDR1 KGHDR and CDR2 SFDVKD. V was pared by 3 bases and J by 2 bases, with 5 bases of the junction left unmatched. CDR3 amino acids: CATSDPEGGNYGYTF. For the CDR3, the DNA is TGTGCCACCAGTGATCCCGAAGGGGGCAACTATGGCTACACCTTC.

This clonotype showed up many times. This chain uses TRBV10-3 with TRBJ2-2; 9 bases line up with TRBD2. CDR1 and CDR2 from the germline V gene are ENHRY and SYGVKD. CDR3 size: 16 residues. J lost 1 base, V lost 6 bases, and 6 bases had no gene match. This CDR3 reads CAISVGLAVNTGELFF. The CDR3 DNA sequence: TGTGCCATCAGCGTGGGACTAGCAGTGAACACCGGGGAGCTGTTTTTT.

The V and J genes are TRBV3-1 and TRBJ1-6, with D uncertain. Trimming shortened V by 1 base and J by 4 bases, and 5 bases separated the two germline ends. Germline CDR1 reads LGHDT; CDR2 reads YNNKEL (reference sequence). This CDR3 has 14 residues. The CDR3 nucleotides are TGTGCCAGCAGCCAAGGCAGTTATAATTCACCCCTCCACTTT. Its translation is CASSQGSYNSPLHF. The entire variable domain, with the rest obtained from reference TRBV3-1 and TRBJ1-6, is as follows: DTAVSQTPKYLVTQMGNDKSIKCEQNLGHDTMYWYKQDSKKFLKIMFSYNNKELIINETVPNRFSPKSPDKAHLNLHINSLELGDSAVYFCASSQGSYNSPLHFGNGTRLTVT.

This clonotype was picked up many times. This sequence joins TRBV28 and TRBJ2-7; perhaps TRBD1 as D (5 bases). The germline V gene has CDR1 MDHEN and CDR2 SYDVKM. With 1 base removed from V and 3 bases from J, the gap between germline ends came to 7 bases. The CDR3 runs to 13 residues. In nucleotides, the CDR3 is TGTGCCAGCAGTTTATCGCAGGGCTACGAGCAGTACTTC. It yields the protein CASSLSQGYEQYF.

The chain joins TRBV7-9 to TRBJ1-1; D not resolved. In germline, CDR1 is SEHNR, CDR2 FQNEAQ (reference sequence). The CDR3 covers 13 residues. Trimming took 4 bases from V and 4 from J, leaving 10 bases between them. The CDR3 DNA follows: TGTGCCAGCAGCTCATACATGGGCACTGAAGCTTTCTTT. It is translated as CASSSYMGTEAFF.

For the CDR3, the DNA is TGCAGCGTTGACGAGACTAGCGGGAGAGGGGAGCTGTTTTTT. This codes for CSVDETSGRGELFF. The chain has TRBV29-1 and TRBJ2-2, with 12 bases that match TRBD2. Trimming removed 3 bases from V and 8 bases from J; junction bases left unmatched: 4. The CDR3 is made up of 14 amino acids. Germline V gives CDR1 SQVTM, CDR2 ANQGSEA.

This clonotype occurred many times. V and J are TRBV20-1 and TRBJ2-7; the D is unclear. This CDR3 comprises 12 residues. CDR1 is DFQATT, CDR2 SNEGSKA, per germline (reference sequence). V was trimmed by 0 bases and J by 4 bases, leaving 7 bases between them. CDR3 nucleotide sequence: TGCAGTGCTAGAGATCCTGTGTACGAGCAGTACTTC. Amino acid sequence: CSARDPVYEQYF.

The chain uses TRBV27 and TRBJ2-7, with TRBD1 as a possible D gene (6 bases). CDR3 length: 15 residues. V was pared by 4 bases and J by 1 base, with 14 bases between. Germline CDR1 MNHEY, CDR2 SMNVEV (reference sequence). This chain's CDR3 is CASSSPLRGSYEQYF. CDR3 in DNA: TGTGCCAGCAGTTCCCCCCTCAGGGGTTCCTACGAGCAGTACTTC.

There are many counts of this clonotype. The chain carries TRBV29-1 and TRBJ1-5, with 9 bases that match TRBD1. Per the germline V gene, CDR1 is SQVTM and CDR2 is ANQGSEA. V lost 4 bases, J lost 5 bases, and 6 bases stayed unmatched. This CDR3 is built from 14 residues. Written as DNA, the CDR3 is TGCAGCGTTGTAGGGACAGGGCTGGATCAGCCCCAGCATTTT. It specifies CSVVGTGLDQPQHF.

The chain couples TRBV9 to TRBJ2-5, with D perhaps being TRBD1 or TRBD2 (5 bases each). This CDR3 is 17 amino acids long. Germline V CDR1 and CDR2: SGDLS, YYNGEE. V gave up 3 bases and J gave up 0 bases, with 18 bases separating them. CDR3 nucleotide sequence: TGTGCCAGCAGCGAGCGGTCAGGGCGCTCGTACCAAGAGACCCAGTACTTC. Amino acid sequence: CASSERSGRSYQETQYF.